This entry describes one T cell receptor (beta chain). One junction end disagrees with the germline gene, perhaps due to a read error. The CDR3 length is 14 residues. CDR1 is DFQATT, CDR2 SNEGSKA, per germline (reference sequence). This sample stems from a study of CD8 T cells in Susac syndrome. Reverse transcription of about 0.45 to 1 ug RNA used random hexamers. Via MiXCR, TCRdb re-called the immunoSEQ multiplex PCR reads, giving one row per CDR3 protein. This table has 180,000 or so distinct CDR3 sequences, around 96% appearing once. This chain links TRBV20-1 with TRBJ2-1, with TRBD1 identical over 8 bases. The receptor's source is a human donor in good health. Sample: CD4+ T cells from PBMCs. The DNA for the CDR3 is TGCAGTGCTAAGGAGACAGGGGTCTACGATGAGCAGTTCTTC. Translated, it gives CSAKETGVYDEQFF.